This TCR beta chain is drawn from a study of cytomegalovirus exposure and HLA in healthy donors. PCR used 60 Vbeta primers and 13 Jbeta primers. Data came from immunoSEQ multiplex PCR; TCRdb stores just in-frame clones and leaves some out. The table records some 98,000 clones, around 80% of them present only once. Losses at the gene ends were 5 bases for V and 2 bases for J; bases not matched to a gene: 5. This CDR3 spans 15 amino acids. Germline CDR1 reads WSHSY; CDR2 reads SAAADI. The source material was PBMCs. The V call is TRBV10-2, the J call TRBJ2-7; the match to TRBD2 covers 11 bases. This clonotype was obtained from a man aged 40-49 years in good health and CMV-seronegative. The CDR3: CASSKTSGAPYEQYF. In nucleotides, the CDR3 is TGCGCCAGCAGTAAGACTAGCGGGGCACCCTACGAGCAGTACTTC.